This T cell receptor beta chain came from a study of identical twins. MiXCR, applied by TCRdb to the 5' RACE reads, yields one record per CDR3 protein. Counted here are hundreds of thousands of distinct CDR3 sequences, more than 9% occurring once; the ten biggest clones make up around 6.9%. This clonotype was seen ten or more times. These records were also assigned to another study, of yellow fever vaccine responses in identical twins. That work states: Twins reportedly showed a vaccine T cell response that seemed partly convergent and partly personalized.

This receptor was taken from a woman under 30 in good health. Material for sequencing was CD8+ T cells sorted from blood.

The CDR3 DNA reads TGCGCCAGCAGCCAACAGCACCCCTACAATGAGCAGTTCTTC. Protein sequence: CASSQQHPYNEQFF. The rearrangement links TRBV4-1 to TRBJ2-1, with D uncertain. The CDR3 contains 14 residues. Per germline, CDR1 MGHRA and CDR2 YSYEKL. Trimming took off 2 bases at V and 2 bases at J, with 7 bases between the two ends.